This TCR beta chain was sequenced for a study of blood T cell repertoires in COVID-19. Study-level background: Acute and convalescent COVID-19 specimens originated in the United States, Italy and Spain. T cells, B-cell-depleted T cells, or PBMCs supplied cDNA or gDNA.

In the authors' methods: Quantification of nucleated cells was approximated via reference gene primer amplification. Profiled with immunoSEQ multiplex PCR; TCRdb holds only in-frame clones, not every one. V and J calls and clone size are those listed in that table; D and trimming were worked out from the DNA. The table records roughly 250,000 clones, roughly 90% of them present only once. CDR3 size: 13 residues. Germline V CDR1 and CDR2: SGHDT, YYEEEE. Trimming cost V 4 bases and J 3 bases, with 10 bases left between them. This clonotype originated in a middle-aged woman who had recovered from COVID-19. V and J are TRBV5-6 and TRBJ1-1; D is unclear. What was sequenced was peripheral blood. CDR3 protein: CASSPGEDTEAFF. CDR3 DNA sequence: TGTGCCAGCAGCCCCGGGGAGGACACTGAAGCTTTCTTT.